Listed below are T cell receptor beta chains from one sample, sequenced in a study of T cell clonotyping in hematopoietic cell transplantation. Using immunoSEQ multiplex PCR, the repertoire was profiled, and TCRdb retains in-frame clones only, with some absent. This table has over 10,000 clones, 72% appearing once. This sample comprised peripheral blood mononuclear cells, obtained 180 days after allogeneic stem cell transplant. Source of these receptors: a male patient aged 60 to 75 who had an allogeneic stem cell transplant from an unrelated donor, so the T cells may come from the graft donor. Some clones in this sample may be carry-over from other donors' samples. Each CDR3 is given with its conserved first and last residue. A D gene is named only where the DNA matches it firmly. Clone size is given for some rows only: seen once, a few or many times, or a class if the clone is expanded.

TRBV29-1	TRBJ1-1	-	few	TGCAGCGTTGTTCGGGGGGGAGGCACTGAAGCTTTCTTT	CSVVRGGGTEAFF
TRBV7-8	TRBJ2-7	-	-	TGTGCCAGCAGCGCCTCCGGTGAACAGTACTTC	CASSASGEQYF
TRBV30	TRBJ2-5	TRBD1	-	TGTGCCTGGAGTAATACAGGGGATCAAGAGACCCAGTACTTC	CAWSNTGDQETQYF
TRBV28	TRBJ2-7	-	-	TGTGCCAGCAGTTCCACAGGGATGGAGTACTTC	CASSSTGMEYF
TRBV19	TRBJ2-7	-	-	TGTGCCAGTAGTATGGGCGCAGCCTACGAGCAGTACTTC	CASSMGAAYEQYF
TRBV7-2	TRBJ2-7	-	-	TGTGCCAGCAGCTTAGTCCAACAGGTCGCCGCCTACGAGCAGTACTTC	CASSLVQQVAAYEQYF
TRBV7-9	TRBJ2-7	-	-	TGTGCCAGCAGCTTCGACAGCTACGAGCAGTACTTC	CASSFDSYEQYF
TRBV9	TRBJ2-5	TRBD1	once	TGTGCCAGCAACTCGGGACAGGTGGGGGAGACCCAGTACTTC	CASNSGQVGETQYF
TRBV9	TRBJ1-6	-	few	TGTGCCAGCAGCGTAGAGGCCCAGCCCTCCTATAATTCACCCCTCCACTTT	CASSVEAQPSYNSPLHF
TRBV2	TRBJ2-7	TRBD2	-	TGTGCCAGCAGAATGGGGGCTAGCGGGGCATACGAGCAGTACTTC	CASRMGASGAYEQYF
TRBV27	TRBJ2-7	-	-	TGTGCCAGCAGTTTCTCCTACGAGCAGTACTTC	CASSFSYEQYF
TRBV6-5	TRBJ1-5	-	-	TGTGCCAGCAGTTACAGGTTCAGCAATCAGCCCCAGCATTTT	CASSYRFSNQPQHF
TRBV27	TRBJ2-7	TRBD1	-	TGTGCCAGCAGAACGGGACAGGGATCCCACGAGCAGTACTTC	CASRTGQGSHEQYF
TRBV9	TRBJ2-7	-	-	TGTGCCAGCAGTCTGGAAGGGGAGCAGTACTTC	CASSLEGEQYF
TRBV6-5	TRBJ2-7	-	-	TGTGCCAGCAGCCGAGGGGGACGGAGGCTGCTAGAGCAGTACTTC	CASSRGGRRLLEQYF
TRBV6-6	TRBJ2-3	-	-	TGTGCCAGCATGTGGCGCACAGATACGCAGTATTTT	CASMWRTDTQYF
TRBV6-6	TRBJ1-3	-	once	TGTGCCAGCAGTTACCCGGGTGGGGGCTCTGGAAACACCATATATTTT	CASSYPGGGSGNTIYF